This is a list of T cell receptor beta chains from one sample in a study of cytomegalovirus exposure and HLA in healthy donors. Profiling relied on immunoSEQ multiplex PCR, and the TCRdb table lists in-frame clones only, not all of them. Among about 98,000 clones listed, over 60% were seen once. The material sequenced was PBMCs. These receptor sequences come from a human donor in good health. CDR3s include the opening cysteine and the closing phenylalanine or tryptophan. A D gene is named only where the DNA matches it firmly. Expanded clones get a size class; other rows say once, few or many, or leave the size out.

D gene,clone size,V gene,J gene,CDR3 protein,CDR3 DNA
TRBD1,NA,TRBV7-9,TRBJ1-2,CASSFEGADYGYTF,TGTGCCAGCAGCTTTGAGGGGGCTGACTATGGCTACACCTTC
TRBD1,NA,TRBV6-5,TRBJ2-2,CASSYEGADTGELFF,TGTGCCAGCAGTTATGAGGGGGCCGACACCGGGGAGCTGTTTTTT
NA,NA,TRBV10-1,TRBJ2-2,CASSESPGTGELFF,TGCGCCAGCAGTGAGTCGCCAGGCACCGGGGAGCTGTTTTTT
NA,NA,TRBV6-5,TRBJ2-7,CASSYGGGGSYEQYF,TGTGCCAGCAGTTACGGGGGAGGGGGATCCTACGAGCAGTACTTC
NA,NA,TRBV27,TRBJ2-3,CASSPQAGIRTDTQYF,TGTGCCAGCAGCCCCCAGGCCGGGATCCGGACAGATACGCAGTATTTT
NA,many,TRBV5-8,TRBJ1-5,CASNPILSGHSNQPQHF,TGTGCCAGCAACCCGATTCTGAGCGGTCATAGCAATCAGCCCCAGCATTTT
NA,few,TRBV1,TRBJ1-1,CTSSHRIAGGGDGGTEAFF,TGCACCAGCAGCCACCGTATCGCTGGAGGGGGCGATGGGGGAACTGAAGCTTTCTTT
TRBD1,NA,TRBV30,TRBJ1-2,CAWSVITGGYGYTF,TGTGCCTGGAGTGTTATAACAGGGGGCTATGGCTACACCTTC
NA,NA,TRBV7-8,TRBJ1-4,CASSSDRIRNEKLFF,TGTGCCAGCAGCTCAGACAGGATACGAAATGAAAAACTGTTTTTT
NA,NA,TRBV7-7,TRBJ2-7,CASSLTAGVDYEQYF,TGTGCCAGCAGCTTAACGGCAGGGGTTGACTACGAGCAGTACTTC
TRBD1,NA,TRBV30,TRBJ1-2,CAWSGTGNGYTF,TGTGCCTGGAGTGGGACAGGGAACGGCTACACCTTC
TRBD1,NA,TRBV5-6,TRBJ1-6,CASSLGGGSSPLHF,TGTGCCAGCAGCTTGGGAGGGGGCAGTTCACCCCTCCACTTT
NA,few,TRBV5-1,TRBJ1-1,CASSLGQFTEAFF,TGCGCCAGCAGCTTAGGACAGTTCACTGAAGCTTTCTTT
TRBD1,NA,TRBV7-6,TRBJ2-7,CASSNKDRAEQYF,TGTGCCAGCAGCAACAAGGACAGGGCGGAGCAGTACTTC
TRBD2,NA,TRBV4-3,TRBJ2-1,CASSQDNREGHEQFF,TGCGCCAGCAGCCAAGATAACCGGGAGGGGCATGAGCAGTTCTTC
TRBD1,NA,TRBV4-1,TRBJ1-5,CASSQDRWDQGAAHF,TGCGCCAGCAGCCAAGATCGGTGGGACCAGGGGGCTGCCCATTTT
NA,few,TRBV12-5,TRBJ2-1,CASGLAQGGYNEQFF,TGTGCTAGTGGTTTGGCGCAGGGGGGTTACAATGAGCAGTTCTTC
NA,NA,TRBV6-4,TRBJ1-5,CASSLSQWQPQHF,TGTGCCAGCAGCCTCTCCCAGTGGCAGCCCCAGCATTTT
TRBD1,NA,TRBV30,TRBJ2-3,CAWSEDRSTDTQYF,TGTGCCTGGAGTGAGGACAGGTCCACAGATACGCAGTATTTT
TRBD1,few,TRBV7-9,TRBJ1-2,CASSLGQGGGYTF,TGTGCCAGCAGCTTAGGACAGGGCGGGGGCTACACCTTC
NA,NA,TRBV7-9,TRBJ2-3,CASSISRSTDTQYF,TGTGCCAGCAGCATAAGTCGGTCCACAGATACGCAGTATTTT
TRBD1,NA,TRBV14,TRBJ2-7,CASSQGGQGSHEQYF,TGTGCCAGCAGCCAAGGTGGACAGGGTTCCCACGAGCAGTACTTC